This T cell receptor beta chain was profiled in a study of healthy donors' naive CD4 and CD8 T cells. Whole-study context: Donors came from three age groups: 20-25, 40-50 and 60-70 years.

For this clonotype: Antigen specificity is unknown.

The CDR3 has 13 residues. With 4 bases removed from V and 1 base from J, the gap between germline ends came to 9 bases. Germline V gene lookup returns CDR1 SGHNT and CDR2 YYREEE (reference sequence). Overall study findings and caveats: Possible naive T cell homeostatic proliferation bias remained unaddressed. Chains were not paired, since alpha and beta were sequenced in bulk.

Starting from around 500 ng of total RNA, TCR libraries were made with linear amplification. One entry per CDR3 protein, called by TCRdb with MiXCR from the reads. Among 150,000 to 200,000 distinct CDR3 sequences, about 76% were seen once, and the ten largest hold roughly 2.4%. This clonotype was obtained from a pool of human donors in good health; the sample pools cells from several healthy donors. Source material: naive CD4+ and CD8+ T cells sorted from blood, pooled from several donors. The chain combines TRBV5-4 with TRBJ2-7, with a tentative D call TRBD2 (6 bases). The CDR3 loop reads CASSPAGSYEQYF. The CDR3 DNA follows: TGTGCCAGCAGCCCGGCGGGGTCCTACGAGCAGTACTTC.